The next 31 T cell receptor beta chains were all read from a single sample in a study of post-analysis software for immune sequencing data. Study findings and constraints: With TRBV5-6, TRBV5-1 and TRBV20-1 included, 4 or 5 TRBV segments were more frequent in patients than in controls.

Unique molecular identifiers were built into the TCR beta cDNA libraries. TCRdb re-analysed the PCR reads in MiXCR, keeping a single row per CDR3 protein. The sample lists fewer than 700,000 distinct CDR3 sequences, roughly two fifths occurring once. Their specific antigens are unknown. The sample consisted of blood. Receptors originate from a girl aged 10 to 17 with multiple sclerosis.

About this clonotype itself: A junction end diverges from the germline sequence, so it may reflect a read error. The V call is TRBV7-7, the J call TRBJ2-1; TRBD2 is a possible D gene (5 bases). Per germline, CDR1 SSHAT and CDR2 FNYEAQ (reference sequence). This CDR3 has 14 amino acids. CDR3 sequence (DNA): TGTGCTAGCAGCTTATCGGGGAAGGCCAATGAGCAGTTCTTC. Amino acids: CASSLSGKANEQFF. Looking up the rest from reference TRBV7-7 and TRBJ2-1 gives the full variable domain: GAGVSQSPRYKVTKRGQDVTLRCDPISSHATLYWYQQALGQGPEFLTYFNYEAQPDKSGLPSDRFSAERPEGSISTLTIQRTEQRDSAMYRCASSLSGKANEQFFGPGTRLTVL.

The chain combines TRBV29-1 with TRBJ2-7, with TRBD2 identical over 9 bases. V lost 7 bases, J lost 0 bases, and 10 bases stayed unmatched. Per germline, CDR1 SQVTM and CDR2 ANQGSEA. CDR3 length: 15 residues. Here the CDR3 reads CSADGVAGVSYEQYF. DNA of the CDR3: TGCAGCGCTGACGGCGTAGCGGGGGTCTCCTACGAGCAGTACTTC.

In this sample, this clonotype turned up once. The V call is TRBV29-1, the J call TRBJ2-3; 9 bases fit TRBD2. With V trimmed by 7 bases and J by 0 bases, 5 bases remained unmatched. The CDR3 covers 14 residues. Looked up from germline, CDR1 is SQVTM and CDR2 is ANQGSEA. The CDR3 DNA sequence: TGCAGCGGTGGAGCGGGGGGAAGCACAGATACGCAGTATTTT. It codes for CSGGAGGSTDTQYF.

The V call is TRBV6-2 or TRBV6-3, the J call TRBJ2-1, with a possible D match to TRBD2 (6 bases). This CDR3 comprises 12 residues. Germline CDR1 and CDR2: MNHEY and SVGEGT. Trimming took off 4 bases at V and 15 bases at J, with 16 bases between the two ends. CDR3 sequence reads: CASSLYSTRAFF. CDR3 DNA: TGTGCCAGCAGTTTATACTCGACTAGGGCGTTCTTC.

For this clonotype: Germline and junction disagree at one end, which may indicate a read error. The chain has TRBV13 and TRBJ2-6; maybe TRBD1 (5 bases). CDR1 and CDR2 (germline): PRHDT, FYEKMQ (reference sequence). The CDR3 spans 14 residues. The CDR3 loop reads CASSPRAGANVRTF. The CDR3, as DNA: TGTGCCAGCAGCCCTCGGGCTGGGGCCAACGTCCGGACTTTC.

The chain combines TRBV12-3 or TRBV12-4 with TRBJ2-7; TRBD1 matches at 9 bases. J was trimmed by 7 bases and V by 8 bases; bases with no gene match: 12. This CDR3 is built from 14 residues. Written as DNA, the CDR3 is TGTGCCAGCGCCAGGGACAGGGCCTTTCGGGAGCAGTACTTC. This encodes CASARDRAFREQYF.

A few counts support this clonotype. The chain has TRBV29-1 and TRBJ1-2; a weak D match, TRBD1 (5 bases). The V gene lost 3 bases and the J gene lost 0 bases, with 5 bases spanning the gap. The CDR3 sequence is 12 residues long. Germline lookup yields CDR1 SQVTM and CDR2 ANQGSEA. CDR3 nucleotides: TGCAGCGTTGACAGGGCTAACTATGGCTACACCTTC. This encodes CSVDRANYGYTF.

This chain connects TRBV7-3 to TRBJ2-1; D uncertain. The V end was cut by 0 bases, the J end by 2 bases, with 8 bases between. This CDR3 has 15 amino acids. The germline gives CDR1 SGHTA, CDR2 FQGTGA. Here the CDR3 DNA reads TGTGCCAGCAGCTTAACGAGCGTGACCTACAATGAGCAGTTCTTC. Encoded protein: CASSLTSVTYNEQFF.

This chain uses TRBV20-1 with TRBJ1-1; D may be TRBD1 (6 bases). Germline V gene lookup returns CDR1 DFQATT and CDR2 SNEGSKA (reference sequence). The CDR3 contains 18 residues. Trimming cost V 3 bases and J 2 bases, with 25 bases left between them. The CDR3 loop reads CSASQDRMKLGFNTEAFF. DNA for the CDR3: TGCAGTGCTAGTCAAGACAGGATGAAGTTGGGATTCAACACTGAAGCTTTCTTT.

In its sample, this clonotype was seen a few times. For the CDR3, the DNA is TGTGCCAGCAGCTTTGGACAGGCCGTGGGAAAACTGTTTTTT. This sequence encodes CASSFGQAVGKLFF. The chain carries TRBV12-3 or TRBV12-4 and TRBJ1-4; 7 bases are shared with TRBD1. J lost 10 bases, V lost 6 bases, and 11 bases had no gene match. The CDR3 length is 14 residues.

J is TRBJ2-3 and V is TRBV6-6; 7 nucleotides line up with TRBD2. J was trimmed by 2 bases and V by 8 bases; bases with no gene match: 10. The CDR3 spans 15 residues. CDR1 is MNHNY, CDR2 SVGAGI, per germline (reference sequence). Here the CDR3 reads CASGHYGTITDTQYF. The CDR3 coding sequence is TGTGCCAGCGGCCATTACGGGACTATCACAGATACGCAGTATTTT.

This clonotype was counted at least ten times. CDR3: CSFRLQETQYF. DNA of the CDR3: TGCAGTTTCAGGCTCCAAGAGACCCAGTACTTC. The chain carries TRBV20-1 and TRBJ2-5, with D hard to call. V was clipped by 8 bases and J by 1 base, with 8 bases between them. This CDR3 is 11 amino acids long. The V gene's germline CDR1 is DFQATT and CDR2 SNEGSKA (reference sequence).

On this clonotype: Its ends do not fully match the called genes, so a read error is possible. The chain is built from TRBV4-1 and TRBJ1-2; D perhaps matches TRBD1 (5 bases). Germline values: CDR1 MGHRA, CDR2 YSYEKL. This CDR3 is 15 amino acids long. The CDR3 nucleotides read TGCACCAGCAGCCAAGATCACAGGACCCTCTATGGCTACACCTTC. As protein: CTSSQDHRTLYGYTF.

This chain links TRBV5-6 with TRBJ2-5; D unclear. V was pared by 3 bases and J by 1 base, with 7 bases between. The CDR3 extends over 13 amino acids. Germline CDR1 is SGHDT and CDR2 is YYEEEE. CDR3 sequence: CASSYLTQETQYF. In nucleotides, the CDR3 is TGTGCCAGCAGCTACCTGACCCAAGAGACCCAGTACTTC.

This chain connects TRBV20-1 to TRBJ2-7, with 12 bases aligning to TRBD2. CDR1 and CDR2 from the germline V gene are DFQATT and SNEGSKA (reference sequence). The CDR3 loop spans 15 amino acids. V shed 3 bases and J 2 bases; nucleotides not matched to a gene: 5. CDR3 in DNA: TGCAGTGCTAGTACTAGCGGGGGGCGAACCTACGAGCAGTACTTC. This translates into CSASTSGGRTYEQYF.

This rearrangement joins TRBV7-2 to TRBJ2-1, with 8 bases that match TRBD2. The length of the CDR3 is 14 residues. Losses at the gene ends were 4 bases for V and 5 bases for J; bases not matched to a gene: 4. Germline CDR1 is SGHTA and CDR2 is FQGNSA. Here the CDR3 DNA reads TGTGCCAGCAGCTCGGGGGGGAGCCACAATGAGCAGTTCTTC. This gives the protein CASSSGGSHNEQFF. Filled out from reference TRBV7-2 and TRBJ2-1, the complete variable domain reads GAGVSQSPSNKVTEKGKDVELRCDPISGHTALYWYRQSLGQGLEFLIYFQGNSAPDKSGLPSDRFSAERTGGSVSTLTIQRTQQEDSAVYLCASSSGGSHNEQFFGPGTRLTVL.

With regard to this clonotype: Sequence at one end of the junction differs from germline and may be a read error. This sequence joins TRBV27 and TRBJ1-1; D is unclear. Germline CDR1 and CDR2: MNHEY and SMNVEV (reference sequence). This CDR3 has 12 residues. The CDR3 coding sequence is TGTGTCAGCAGTCCCCCATTTGGTGAAGCTTTCTTT. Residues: CVSSPPFGEAFF.

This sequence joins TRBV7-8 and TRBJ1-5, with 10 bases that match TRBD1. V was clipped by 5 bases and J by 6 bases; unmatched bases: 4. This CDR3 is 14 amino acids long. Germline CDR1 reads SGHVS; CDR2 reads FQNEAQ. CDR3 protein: CASSGDRGGQPQHF. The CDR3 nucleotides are TGTGCCAGCAGCGGGGACAGGGGTGGTCAGCCCCAGCATTTT.

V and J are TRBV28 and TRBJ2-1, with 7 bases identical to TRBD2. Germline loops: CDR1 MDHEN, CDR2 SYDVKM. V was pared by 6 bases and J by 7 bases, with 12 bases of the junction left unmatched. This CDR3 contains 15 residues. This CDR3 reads CASSQAGTLRNEQFF. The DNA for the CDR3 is TGTGCCAGCAGCCAAGCGGGGACCCTCCGTAATGAGCAGTTCTTC.

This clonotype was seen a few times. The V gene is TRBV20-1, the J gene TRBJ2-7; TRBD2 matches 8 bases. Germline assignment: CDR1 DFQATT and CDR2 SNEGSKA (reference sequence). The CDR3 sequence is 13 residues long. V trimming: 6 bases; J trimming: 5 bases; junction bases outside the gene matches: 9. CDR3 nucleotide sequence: TGCAGTGCCCCGGGAACGGGAGGGCACGAGCAGTACTTC. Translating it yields CSAPGTGGHEQYF.

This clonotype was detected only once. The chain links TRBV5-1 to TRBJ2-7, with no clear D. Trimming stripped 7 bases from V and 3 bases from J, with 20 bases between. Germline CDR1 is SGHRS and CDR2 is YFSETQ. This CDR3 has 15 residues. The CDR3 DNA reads TGCGCCAGCTGCCTGTCGTATGGCAGAAACTACGAGCAGTACTTC. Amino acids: CASCLSYGRNYEQYF.

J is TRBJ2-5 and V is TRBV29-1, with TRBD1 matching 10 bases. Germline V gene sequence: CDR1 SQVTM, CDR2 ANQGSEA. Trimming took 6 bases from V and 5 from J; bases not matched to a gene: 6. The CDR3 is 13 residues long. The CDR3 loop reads CSVEWTGGETQYF. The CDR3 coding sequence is TGCAGCGTGGAGTGGACAGGGGGGGAGACCCAGTACTTC.

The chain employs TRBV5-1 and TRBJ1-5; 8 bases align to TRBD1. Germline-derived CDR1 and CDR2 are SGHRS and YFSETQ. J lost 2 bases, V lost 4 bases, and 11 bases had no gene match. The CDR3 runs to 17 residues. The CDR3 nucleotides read TGCGCCAGCAGCCCGGGGGGGCAGGGGGCAGGCAATCAGCCCCAGCATTTT. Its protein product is CASSPGGQGAGNQPQHF. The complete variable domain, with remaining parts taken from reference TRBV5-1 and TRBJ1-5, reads KAGVTQTPRYLIKTRGQQVTLSCSPISGHRSVSWYQQTPGQGLQFLFEYFSETQRNKGNFPGRFSGRQFSNSRSEMNVSTLELGDSALYLCASSPGGQGAGNQPQHFGDGTRLSIL.

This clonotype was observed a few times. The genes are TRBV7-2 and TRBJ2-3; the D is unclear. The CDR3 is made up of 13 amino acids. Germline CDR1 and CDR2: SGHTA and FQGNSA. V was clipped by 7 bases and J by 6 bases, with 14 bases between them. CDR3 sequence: CASTLPARDTQYF. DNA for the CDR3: TGTGCCAGCACCCTGCCGGCACGGGATACGCAGTATTTT.

CDR3 loop: CASSLWTGLADSDEQFF. CDR3 DNA: TGTGCCAGCAGTTTGTGGACGGGACTAGCGGACAGCGATGAGCAGTTCTTC. The chain uses TRBV12-3 or TRBV12-4 and TRBJ2-1; 11 bases agree with TRBD2. The J segment lost 8 bases and the V segment lost 3 bases, leaving 12 bases of the junction unmatched. The CDR3 has 17 residues.

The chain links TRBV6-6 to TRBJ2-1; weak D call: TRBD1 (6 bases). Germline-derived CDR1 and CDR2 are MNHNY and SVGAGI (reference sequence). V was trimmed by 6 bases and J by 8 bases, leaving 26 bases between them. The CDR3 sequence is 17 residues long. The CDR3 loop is CASRLFPDRQERDEQFF. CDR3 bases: TGTGCCAGCAGGTTATTTCCCGACAGGCAAGAAAGGGATGAGCAGTTCTTC.

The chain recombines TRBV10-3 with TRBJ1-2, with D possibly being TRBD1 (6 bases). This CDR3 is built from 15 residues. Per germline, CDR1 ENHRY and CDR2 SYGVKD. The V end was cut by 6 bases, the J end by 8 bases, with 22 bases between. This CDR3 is CAIRPTQQGGEGYTF. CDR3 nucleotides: TGTGCCATCAGACCCACTCAACAGGGAGGAGAAGGCTACACCTTC.

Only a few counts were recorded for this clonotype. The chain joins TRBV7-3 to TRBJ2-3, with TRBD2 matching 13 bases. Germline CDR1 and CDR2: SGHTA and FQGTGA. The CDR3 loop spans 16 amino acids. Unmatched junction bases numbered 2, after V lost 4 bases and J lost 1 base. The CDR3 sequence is CASSYGLAGGTDTQYF. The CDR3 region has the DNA TGTGCCAGCAGCTATGGACTAGCGGGGGGCACAGATACGCAGTATTTT.

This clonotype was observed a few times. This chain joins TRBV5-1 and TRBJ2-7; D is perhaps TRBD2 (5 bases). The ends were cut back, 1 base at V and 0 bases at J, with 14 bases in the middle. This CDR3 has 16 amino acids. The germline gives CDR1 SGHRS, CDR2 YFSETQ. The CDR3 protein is CASSLTSGRTSYEQYF. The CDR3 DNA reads TGCGCCAGCAGCTTGACAAGCGGACGAACCTCCTACGAGCAGTACTTC.

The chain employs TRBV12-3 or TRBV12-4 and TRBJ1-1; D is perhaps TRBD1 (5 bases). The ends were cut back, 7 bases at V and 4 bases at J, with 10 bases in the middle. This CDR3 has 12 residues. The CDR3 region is CASKGWGTEAFF. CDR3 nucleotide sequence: TGTGCCAGCAAGGGGTGGGGCACTGAAGCTTTCTTT.

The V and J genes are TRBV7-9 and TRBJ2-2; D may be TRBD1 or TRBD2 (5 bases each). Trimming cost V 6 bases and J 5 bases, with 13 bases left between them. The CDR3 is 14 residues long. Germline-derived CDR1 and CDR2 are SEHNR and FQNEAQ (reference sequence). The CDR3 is CASRILGDTGELFF. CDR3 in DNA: TGTGCCAGCAGGATCTTGGGGGATACCGGGGAGCTGTTTTTT.